Each of the 12 T cell receptor beta chains below was sequenced from the same sample in a study of CD8+ T cells in alopecia areata. Treatment denoted: oral pan-JAK inhibitor, 5-10 mg twice daily. Following extraction, RNA underwent reverse transcription to cDNA, which served as the sequencing template. TCRdb keeps only in-frame clones here, not all; method: immunoSEQ multiplex PCR. This sample has about 210,000 clones, with 40% to 55% found just once. Sample: CD4+ T cells sorted from blood, taken around week 36, from a patient treated with tofacitinib. The receptors here all came from a human donor with alopecia areata.

In this sample, this clone turned up a few times. This chain connects TRBV6-4 to TRBJ1-5; D is undetermined. The CDR3 loop spans 13 amino acids. Trimming shortened V by 8 bases and J by 3 bases, and 11 bases separated the two germline ends. Germline V gene data show CDR1 as MRHNA and CDR2 as SNTAGT. CDR3 DNA: TGTGCCAGCGCGCGGGCCGCCAATCAGCCCCAGCATTTT. Translation gives CASARAANQPQHF.

This chain connects TRBV5-4 to TRBJ2-2; 9 nucleotides agree with TRBD2. After removal of 3 bases from V and 0 bases from J, the junction contained 3 bases not matched to a gene. Germline CDR1 and CDR2: SGHNT and YYREEE (reference sequence). CDR3 length: 16 amino acids. Here the CDR3 reads CASSWRLAANTGELFF. The CDR3 bases are TGTGCCAGCAGCTGGAGACTAGCGGCGAACACCGGGGAGCTGTTTTTT.

The V and J genes are TRBV4-2 and TRBJ2-1; no clear D. Germline CDR1 and CDR2: LGHNA and YNFKEQ. V lost 0 bases and J lost 0, with 12 bases in between. The CDR3 runs 17 residues. CDR3 DNA sequence: TGTGCCAGCAGCCAAGATCTAACGGTCAGCTCCTACAATGAGCAGTTCTTC. It yields the protein CASSQDLTVSSYNEQFF.

This sequence joins TRBV6-5 and TRBJ2-7; 13 nucleotides match TRBD2. The germline V gene encodes CDR1 MNHEY and CDR2 SVGAGI. The CDR3 extends over 13 amino acids. Unmatched junction bases numbered 3, after V lost 5 bases and J lost 8 bases. The CDR3 is CASSTGTSGKQYF. As DNA, the CDR3 is TGTGCCAGCAGTACCGGGACTAGCGGGAAGCAGTACTTC.

This clone was counted between two and nine times. The V and J genes are TRBV28 and TRBJ2-5, with a weak D call TRBD1 (6 bases). Germline V gene data show CDR1 as MDHEN and CDR2 as SYDVKM. The V end was cut by 1 base, the J end by 5 bases, with 8 bases between. This CDR3 has 13 amino acids. As DNA, the CDR3 is TGTGCCAGCAGTTTATCAGGGGCGGAGACCCAGTACTTC. The encoded protein is CASSLSGAETQYF.

This rearrangement joins TRBV18 to TRBJ2-7; 12 bases match TRBD1. V gave up 4 bases and J gave up 6 bases; unmatched junction bases: 10. This CDR3 region has 16 residues. Germline loops: CDR1 KGHSH, CDR2 LQKENI. CDR3 sequence: CASSQLPGQGAGEQYF. In DNA form, the CDR3 reads TGTGCCAGCTCACAACTCCCGGGACAGGGGGCTGGCGAGCAGTACTTC. The full variable domain, with the rest looked up from reference TRBV18 and TRBJ2-7, is NAGVMQNPRHLVRRRGQEARLRCSPMKGHSHVYWYRQLPEEGLKFMVYLQKENIIDESGMPKERFSAEFPKEGPSILRIQQVVRGDSAAYFCASSQLPGQGAGEQYFGPGTRLTVT.

This sequence joins TRBV4-1 and TRBJ1-2; D call uncertain. Trimming took 0 bases from V and 1 from J, leaving 3 bases between them. The CDR3 runs to 13 residues. In germline, CDR1 is MGHRA, CDR2 YSYEKL. The CDR3 spells CASSQDLNYGYTF. The DNA for the CDR3 is TGCGCCAGCAGCCAAGACCTTAACTATGGCTACACCTTC.

This clone was picked up a small number of times. The chain links TRBV10-3 to TRBJ1-4; D might be TRBD1 (5 bases). Germline CDR1 reads ENHRY; CDR2 reads SYGVKD. V lost 2 bases and J 3 bases, leaving 7 bases between the germline ends. The length of the CDR3 is 14 residues. The CDR3 here is CAISEGGANEKLFF. The CDR3 coding sequence is TGTGCCATCAGTGAGGGGGGAGCTAATGAAAAACTGTTTTTT.

The CDR3 is CASRGANYGYTF. The CDR3 nucleotides read TGTGCCAGCAGAGGGGCTAACTATGGCTACACCTTC. The V gene is TRBV5-4, the J gene TRBJ1-2; D possibly corresponds to TRBD1 (5 bases). Germline V gene lookup returns CDR1 SGHNT and CDR2 YYREEE (reference sequence). The germline V and J ends were trimmed by 5 bases and 0 bases, with 5 bases remaining between them. The CDR3 extends over 12 amino acids.

The chain is built from TRBV5-6 and TRBJ2-5; 8 bases line up with TRBD1. Losses at the gene ends were 1 base for V and 5 bases for J; bases not matched to a gene: 10. CDR1 and CDR2 from the germline V gene are SGHDT and YYEEEE. This CDR3 spans 16 amino acids. In DNA, the CDR3 is TGTGCCAGCAGCTTGCTGTCTGGGACAGGATTGGAGACCCAGTACTTC. Translation: CASSLLSGTGLETQYF.

In its sample, this clone was seen once. The CDR3 sequence is CASSLRRNTEAFF. The DNA for the CDR3 is TGTGCCAGCAGTTTACGACGAAACACTGAAGCTTTCTTT. The V gene is TRBV27, the J gene TRBJ1-1, with D unresolved. V lost 2 bases, J lost 2 bases, and 6 bases lay in between. CDR3 length: 13 residues. Germline V gene lookup returns CDR1 MNHEY and CDR2 SMNVEV (reference sequence).

This clone was recorded a few times. The J gene is TRBJ2-2, the V gene TRBV9; D gene ambiguous. Trimming stripped 5 bases from V and 7 bases from J, with 9 bases between. Germline CDR1 reads SGDLS; CDR2 reads YYNGEE. The CDR3 loop spans 12 amino acids. The chain's CDR3 is CASSATDGELFF. As DNA, the CDR3 is TGTGCCAGCAGTGCCACGGACGGGGAGCTGTTTTTT.